Described below is a single TCR beta chain sequence and its context. Looked up from germline, CDR1 is LGHNA and CDR2 is YNFKEQ. Between the trimmed V and J ends, which lost 1 base and 2 bases, there was a span of 14 bases. The CDR3 runs to 17 residues. These data belong to a study of cytomegalovirus exposure and HLA in healthy donors. The PCR made use of 60 Vbeta and 13 Jbeta primers. Profiling relied on immunoSEQ multiplex PCR, and the TCRdb table lists in-frame clones only, not all of them. Here the sample table reports over 65,000 clones. The source is a young man in good health and CMV-seronegative. The sequenced material came from PBMCs. The chain has TRBV4-2 and TRBJ2-2, with D perhaps TRBD2 (6 bases). The CDR3 reads CASSQGTTFENTGELFF. CDR3 nucleotides: TGTGCCAGCAGCCAAGGGACTACCTTTGAAAACACCGGGGAGCTGTTTTTT.